A single sample is the source of the 14 T cell receptor beta chains below, sequenced in a study of blood T cell repertoires in COVID-19. Here immunoSEQ multiplex PCR was the method, and the copy in TCRdb shows in-frame clones only, minus some. The sample consists of 260,000 or so clones, under 90% of them appearing once. Material: PBMCs or T cells enriched from blood (not recorded which). The source is a man aged 18 to 35 who had recovered from COVID-19.

This rearrangement joins TRBV14 to TRBJ2-5; D is undetermined. The CDR3 length is 13 residues. Germline lookup yields CDR1 SGHDN and CDR2 FVKESK. V shed 0 bases and J shed 7 bases, with 9 bases lying between them. The DNA for the CDR3 is TGTGCCAGCAGCCAAGATCTTCTAGGGACCCAGTACTTC. Translating it yields CASSQDLLGTQYF.

This clone was detected only a few times. The rearrangement joins TRBV10-2 to TRBJ2-7, with TRBD1 identical over 8 bases. The germline V gene encodes CDR1 WSHSY and CDR2 SAAADI. This CDR3 has 13 residues. With V trimmed by 2 bases and J by 10 bases, 7 bases remained unmatched. CDR3 sequence reads: CASSETIAGGQYF. CDR3 DNA sequence: TGCGCCAGCAGTGAGACAATAGCAGGGGGCCAGTACTTC.

V is TRBV2 and J is TRBJ1-4; D call uncertain. CDR1 is SNHLY and CDR2 is FYNNEI in the germline V gene. Trimming left V 2 bases short and J 7 bases short, with 8 bases between. This CDR3 has 13 residues. CDR3 sequence (DNA): TGTGCCAGCAGTGAACGACGGGGTGAAAAACTGTTTTTT. Translated, it gives CASSERRGEKLFF.

The chain carries TRBV30 and TRBJ1-6; no clear D gene. V lost 0 bases and J lost 13, with 13 bases in between. The CDR3 is 13 residues long. CDR1 and CDR2 (germline): GTSNPN, SVGIG (reference sequence). For the CDR3, the DNA is TGTGCCTGGAGTGTACTTGACCGAGGGCCCCTCCACTTT. Translated, it gives CAWSVLDRGPLHF.

The CDR3 nucleotides are TGTGCCAGCAGTTCATTCGGGACAGGGGGAACCTACGAGCAGTACTTC. It yields the protein CASSSFGTGGTYEQYF. This chain connects TRBV28 to TRBJ2-7; TRBD1 matches at 11 bases. The CDR3 runs to 16 residues. From germline, CDR1 is MDHEN and CDR2 SYDVKM. The trim removed 4 bases at V and 2 bases at J, leaving 7 bases unmatched.

The rearrangement links TRBV9 to TRBJ2-1; TRBD2 matches 7 bases. Germline CDR1 SGDLS, CDR2 YYNGEE. Trimming cost V 0 bases and J 6 bases; bases outside gene matches: 6. The CDR3 is 15 residues long. The DNA for the CDR3 is TGTGCCAGCAGCGTAGGAACGGGGGGAGTCAATGAGCAGTTCTTC. Translating gives CASSVGTGGVNEQFF.

This sequence joins TRBV19 and TRBJ1-2; 9 nucleotides align to TRBD1. This CDR3 is 15 amino acids long. Germline CDR1 reads LNHDA; CDR2 reads SQIVND (reference sequence). V lost 5 bases, J lost 2 bases, and 6 bases stayed unmatched. The DNA for the CDR3 is TGTGCCAGTAGTCACCGGACAGGGGAGAACTATGGCTACACCTTC. Protein: CASSHRTGENYGYTF.

The CDR3: CASKASGTGAGETQYF. The CDR3 DNA follows: TGTGCCAGCAAAGCCAGCGGGACAGGGGCAGGGGAGACCCAGTACTTC. The rearrangement links TRBV3-1 (or the pseudogene TRBV3-2) to TRBJ2-5, with 10 bases lining up with TRBD1. The trim removed 7 bases at V and 5 bases at J, leaving 13 bases unmatched. CDR3 length: 16 amino acids. Per germline, CDR1 LGHDT and CDR2 YNNKEL (reference sequence).

V and J are TRBV2 and TRBJ2-3, with D possibly TRBD2 on 6 matching bases. This CDR3 comprises 14 residues. The germline gives CDR1 SNHLY, CDR2 FYNNEI. Between the trimmed V and J ends, which lost 5 bases and 3 bases, there was a span of 12 bases. CDR3 coding DNA: TGTGCCAGCAGTAAACGACTAGGGACAGATACGCAGTATTTT. Its protein product is CASSKRLGTDTQYF. The full variable domain, its missing parts supplied by reference TRBV2 and TRBJ2-3, is EPEVTQTPSHQVTQMGQEVILRCVPISNHLYFYWYRQILGQKVEFLVSFYNNEISEKSEIFDDQFSVERPDGSNFTLKIRSTKLEDSAMYFCASSKRLGTDTQYFGPGTRLTVL.

This clone was counted a few times. V gene TRBV3-1 (or the pseudogene TRBV3-2) combines with J gene TRBJ2-7, with 7 nucleotides matching TRBD1. In germline, CDR1 is LGHDT, CDR2 YNNKEL (reference sequence). The CDR3 extends over 17 amino acids. V was pared by 0 bases and J by 3 bases, with 11 bases of the junction left unmatched. The CDR3 here is CASSQDLSGQGDYEQYF. The CDR3 DNA follows: TGTGCCAGCAGCCAAGACCTCTCAGGGCAGGGGGACTACGAGCAGTACTTC.

The count of this clone is one. The chain carries TRBV7-9 and TRBJ1-5, with D uncertain. The CDR3 totals 15 residues. The germline gives CDR1 SEHNR, CDR2 FQNEAQ (reference sequence). V lost 6 bases, J lost 2 bases, and 14 bases lay in between. CDR3 DNA sequence: TGTGCCAGCAGTCTCGGGGAGGTCGGCAATCAGCCCCAGCATTTT. Translation gives CASSLGEVGNQPQHF.

This clone was seen a few times. This rearrangement joins TRBV1 to TRBJ2-3; TRBD1 was called by the table and not checked on the DNA. TRBV1 is classified as a pseudogene. CDR3 length equals 15 residues. CDR3 region: CTSSQASDNPDTQYF. CDR3 sequence (DNA): TGCACCAGCAGCCAGGCGTCGGACAATCCCGATACGCAGTATTTT.

To note about this clone: Other DNA sequences in this specimen translate into the identical CDR3. This chain links TRBV7-9 with TRBJ2-7; 7 positions match TRBD2. Trimming cost V 5 bases and J 1 base; bases outside gene matches: 8. Germline values: CDR1 SEHNR, CDR2 FQNEAQ (reference sequence). The CDR3 is 15 residues long. CDR3 in DNA: TGTGCCAGCAGCCTCGTAGCTAGCGGTTCCTACGAGCAGTACTTC. Its translation is CASSLVASGSYEQYF.

This clone appeared a single time. This sequence joins TRBV3-1 (or the pseudogene TRBV3-2) and TRBJ1-5; the match to TRBD1 covers 7 bases. Trimming at V came to 1 base and at J to 2 bases, leaving 5 bases not matched to a gene. The CDR3 consists of 16 residues. Germline V gives CDR1 LGHDT, CDR2 YNNKEL (reference sequence). The CDR3 sequence is CASSQAGTEGNQPQHF. The DNA of the CDR3 is TGTGCCAGCAGCCAAGCGGGGACAGAAGGCAATCAGCCCCAGCATTTT.